The rows below give T cell receptor beta chains drawn from one sample of a study of shared clonotypes between healthy human individuals. Sequencing was performed with immunoSEQ multiplex PCR; in TCRdb, only in-frame clones are kept and a portion is missing. The table lists about 2.5 million clones, 85% to 95% of them singletons, with approximately 0.41% in the top ten. The source material was naive CD4+ T cells from PBMCs. These receptors were obtained from a man younger than 35 in good health. Some clones in this sample may be carry-over from other donors' samples. Each CDR3 is given with its conserved first and last residue. Fields, in order: V gene, CDR3 protein.

TRBV19 | CASSIRGDSGRVAKNIQYF
TRBV5-1 | CASSPRGANVLTF
TRBV6-1 | CASSFGGNTIYF
TRBV25-1 | CASSGGDRGSYGYTF
TRBV6-1 | CASSQYSGNYEQYF
TRBV7-2 | CASSSYRRELNEQFF
TRBV11-3 | CASSPRKTGELFF
TRBV7-2 | CASSLEVFVGRQYF
TRBV5-4 | CASSLNLGGTEAFF
TRBV5-1 | CASSLPGGNEKLFF
TRBV30 | CAWSRFGGDKYSNQPQHF
TRBV9 | CASSVASGRSYNEQFF
TRBV18 | CASSPTGELFF